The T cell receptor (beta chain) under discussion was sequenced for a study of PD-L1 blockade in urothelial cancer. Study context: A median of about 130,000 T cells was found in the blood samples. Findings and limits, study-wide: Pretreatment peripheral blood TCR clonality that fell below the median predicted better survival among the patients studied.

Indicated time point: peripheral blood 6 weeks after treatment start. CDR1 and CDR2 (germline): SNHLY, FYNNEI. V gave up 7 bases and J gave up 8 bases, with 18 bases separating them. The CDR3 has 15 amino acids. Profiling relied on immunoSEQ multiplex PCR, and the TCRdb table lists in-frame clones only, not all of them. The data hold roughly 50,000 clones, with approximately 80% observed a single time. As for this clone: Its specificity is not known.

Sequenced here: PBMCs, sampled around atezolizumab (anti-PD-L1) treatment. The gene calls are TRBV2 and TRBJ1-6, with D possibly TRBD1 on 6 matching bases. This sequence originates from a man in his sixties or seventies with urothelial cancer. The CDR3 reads CASTLGQGRHSPLHF. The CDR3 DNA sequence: TGTGCCAGCACTCTGGGCCAGGGGAGACATTCACCCCTCCACTTT.